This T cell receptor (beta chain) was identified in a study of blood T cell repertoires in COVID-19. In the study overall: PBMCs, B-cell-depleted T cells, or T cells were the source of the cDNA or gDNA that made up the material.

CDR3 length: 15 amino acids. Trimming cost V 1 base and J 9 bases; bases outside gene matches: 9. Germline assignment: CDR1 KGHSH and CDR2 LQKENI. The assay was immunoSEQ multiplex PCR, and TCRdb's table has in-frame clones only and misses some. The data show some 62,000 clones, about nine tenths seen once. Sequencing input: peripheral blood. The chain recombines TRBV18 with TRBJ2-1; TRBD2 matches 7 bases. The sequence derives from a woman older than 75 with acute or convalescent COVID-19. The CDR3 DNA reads TGTGCCAGCTCACCACACGCGGAACTAGCGAGTGAGCAGTTCTTC. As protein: CASSPHAELASEQFF.